The 32 T cell receptor beta chains below all came from one sample that was sequenced in a study of Ad26.COV2.S vaccination and SARS-CoV-2 variants. The treatment is: some 20 received Ad26.COV2.S at low or high dose, single or two shots; 5 received placebo; per-sample allocation not given. Vaccine and placebo recipients were sampled on day 63 after the first injection. The method was immunoSEQ multiplex PCR; TCRdb's version includes in-frame clones alone and lacks a portion of them. The repertoire holds a few hundred thousand clones, with about 83% as singletons. Sequences were derived from peripheral blood, sampled in a trial of Ad26.COV2.S vaccine versus placebo. These receptors were taken from a person between 18 and 59 years old who received the Ad26.COV2.S COVID-19 vaccine or a placebo.

The rearrangement links TRBV9 to TRBJ1-2; D ambiguous. V was clipped by 0 bases and J by 3 bases, with 12 bases between them. This CDR3 spans 15 amino acids. CDR1 SGDLS and CDR2 YYNGEE come from the germline V gene. CDR3 loop: CASSVGVLGDYGYTF. The DNA for the CDR3 is TGTGCCAGCAGCGTAGGGGTCCTGGGTGACTATGGCTACACCTTC.

This rearrangement joins TRBV11-2 to TRBJ2-1, with 13 bases fitting TRBD2. This CDR3 has 17 amino acids. From germline, CDR1 is SGHAT and CDR2 FQNNGV. V gave up 1 base and J gave up 7 bases; unmatched junction bases: 7. The CDR3 sequence is CASSLGALAGGRNEQFF. The CDR3 nucleotides read TGTGCCAGCAGCTTAGGCGCACTAGCGGGGGGGCGGAATGAGCAGTTCTTC.

The chain has TRBV11-3 and TRBJ2-7; D ambiguous. Germline loops: CDR1 SGHNT, CDR2 YENEEA. The CDR3 is made up of 14 amino acids. The germline V and J ends were trimmed by 3 bases and 3 bases, with 12 bases remaining between them. The CDR3 is CASSFRRNSYEQYF. Here the CDR3 DNA reads TGTGCCAGCAGCTTTCGGAGAAATAGCTACGAGCAGTACTTC.

This sequence joins TRBV7-9 and TRBJ2-7, with TRBD2 as a possible D gene (5 bases). Germline V lookup: CDR1 SEHNR, CDR2 FQNEAQ (reference sequence). The CDR3 extends over 13 amino acids. V was clipped by 5 bases and J by 1 base, with 9 bases between them. The CDR3 loop is CASSGAVSYEQYF. As DNA, the CDR3 is TGTGCCAGCAGCGGAGCGGTATCCTACGAGCAGTACTTC.

The V call is TRBV15, the J call TRBJ1-2, with TRBD1 matching over 8 bases. This CDR3 has 20 amino acids. V lost 0 bases and J lost 3; bases outside the gene matches: 18. Germline V gene data show CDR1 as LNHNV and CDR2 as YYDKDF (reference sequence). CDR3 DNA sequence: TGTGCCACCAGCAGAGAGGGTTTCGGGCAGGGGGCAGTTGGAGACTATGGCTACACCTTC. Translated, it gives CATSREGFGQGAVGDYGYTF.

This clone was observed a single time. The rearrangement links TRBV5-5 to TRBJ2-7; D remains unclear. The V and J ends lost 7 bases and 5 bases respectively, with 19 bases between them. CDR3 length: 14 residues. Germline CDR1 is SGHKS and CDR2 is YYEKEE (reference sequence). CDR3 sequence: CASGEGFPRHEQYF. The CDR3 nucleotides are TGTGCCAGCGGGGAAGGGTTCCCAAGGCACGAGCAGTACTTC.

The rearrangement uses TRBV3-1 (or the pseudogene TRBV3-2) and TRBJ1-2, with 9 bases lining up with TRBD1. The V and J ends lost 10 bases and 2 bases, in that order; junction bases with no gene match: 11. The germline V gene has CDR1 LGHDT and CDR2 YNNKEL (reference sequence). The CDR3 has 15 amino acids. The CDR3 region is CATLYRGLVNYGYTF. In DNA, the CDR3 is TGTGCCACCCTGTACAGGGGGCTCGTCAACTATGGCTACACCTTC.

The chain is built from TRBV4-2 and TRBJ2-1; the match to TRBD2 covers 8 bases. The CDR3 contains 17 residues. Germline-derived CDR1 and CDR2 are LGHNA and YNFKEQ. J gave up 0 bases and V 4 bases, and 8 bases lay outside the gene matches. CDR3 in amino acids: CASSRHLAGGSYNEQFF. CDR3 bases: TGTGCCAGCAGCCGTCATCTGGCGGGGGGCTCCTACAATGAGCAGTTCTTC.

This sequence joins TRBV5-4 and TRBJ2-7, with 11 bases identical to TRBD2. The CDR3 extends over 14 amino acids. Losses at the gene ends were 1 base for V and 3 bases for J; bases not matched to a gene: 0. Germline loops: CDR1 SGHNT, CDR2 YYREEE (reference sequence). DNA of the CDR3: TGTGCCAGCAGCTTGACTAGCGGGAGCTACGAGCAGTACTTC. It encodes CASSLTSGSYEQYF.

This clone was seen a few times. The chain carries TRBV7-9 and TRBJ2-3, with D unresolved. This CDR3 spans 12 amino acids. Trimming stripped 5 bases from V and 4 bases from J, with 7 bases between. Looked up from germline, CDR1 is SEHNR and CDR2 is FQNEAQ (reference sequence). The CDR3 region is CASSVESDTQYF. CDR3 nucleotides: TGTGCCAGCAGCGTAGAGTCAGATACGCAGTATTTT. Supplemented by reference TRBV7-9 and TRBJ2-3, the full variable domain reads DTGVSQNPRHKITKRGQNVTFRCDPISEHNRLYWYRQTLGQGPEFLTYFQNEAQLEKSRLLSDRFSAERPKGSFSTLEIQRTEQGDSAMYLCASSVESDTQYFGPGTRLTVL.

The chain couples TRBV5-4 to TRBJ1-3, with a possible D match to TRBD1 (5 bases). Germline lookup yields CDR1 SGHNT and CDR2 YYREEE (reference sequence). The CDR3 loop spans 14 amino acids. Trimming shortened V by 4 bases and J by 4 bases, and 12 bases separated the two germline ends. CDR3 region: CASSIGGAGNTIYF. For the CDR3, the DNA is TGTGCCAGCAGCATTGGTGGGGCCGGAAACACCATATATTTT.

The chain has TRBV4-1 and TRBJ2-1; weak D call: TRBD1 (6 bases). This CDR3 is 12 amino acids long. The V gene lost 3 bases and the J gene lost 8 bases, with 8 bases spanning the gap. CDR1 is MGHRA and CDR2 is YSYEKL in the germline V gene. The CDR3 here is CASSQKGDEQFF. The CDR3 region has the DNA TGCGCCAGCAGCCAGAAGGGGGATGAGCAGTTCTTC.

J is TRBJ2-7 and V is TRBV12-3 or TRBV12-4; D might be TRBD2 (5 bases). CDR3 length equals 13 residues. Deletions cut 6 bases from V and 6 bases from J, with 15 bases between. CDR3 loop: CASSPLLVSEQYF. In nucleotides, the CDR3 is TGTGCCAGCAGCCCCCTACTAGTCTCCGAGCAGTACTTC.

This chain links TRBV12-3 or TRBV12-4 with TRBJ2-1; 7 nucleotides align to TRBD1. Trimming at V came to 3 bases and at J to 10 bases, leaving 6 bases not matched to a gene. The CDR3 is made up of 13 amino acids. DNA of the CDR3: TGTGCCAGCAGTTTTGTACAGGGGAAAGAGCAGTTCTTC. It translates to CASSFVQGKEQFF.

A word on this clone: This sample includes further DNA sequences coding for the same CDR3. V and J are TRBV7-3 and TRBJ2-1; D not resolved. CDR1 is SGHTA and CDR2 is FQGTGA in the germline V gene. Between the trimmed V and J ends, which lost 3 bases and 4 bases, there was a span of 7 bases. The CDR3 is made up of 13 amino acids. CDR3 bases: TGTGCCAGCAGCTTGGGGTCTTACAATGAGCAGTTCTTC. It codes for CASSLGSYNEQFF. Full variable domain (remainder filled in from reference TRBV7-3 and TRBJ2-1): GAGVSQTPSNKVTEKGKYVELRCDPISGHTALYWYRQSLGQGPEFLIYFQGTGAADDSGLPNDRFFAVRPEGSVSTLKIQRTERGDSAVYLCASSLGSYNEQFFGPGTRLTVL.

The chain couples TRBV5-1 to TRBJ1-1, with D maybe TRBD1 (5 bases). CDR3 size: 16 residues. The germline V and J ends were trimmed by 1 base and 0 bases, with 13 bases remaining between them. In germline, CDR1 is SGHRS, CDR2 YFSETQ. The CDR3 bases are TGCGCCAGCAGCTTGCTAGGGGCCGTAATGAACACTGAAGCTTTCTTT. This codes for CASSLLGAVMNTEAFF. The full variable domain, completed using reference TRBV5-1 and TRBJ1-1, is KAGVTQTPRYLIKTRGQQVTLSCSPISGHRSVSWYQQTPGQGLQFLFEYFSETQRNKGNFPGRFSGRQFSNSRSEMNVSTLELGDSALYLCASSLLGAVMNTEAFFGQGTRLTVV.

This sequence joins TRBV7-6 and TRBJ2-1; D is unclear. The CDR3 length is 17 residues. Germline V gives CDR1 SGHVS, CDR2 FNYEAQ. V was clipped by 1 base and J by 2 bases, with 15 bases between them. The CDR3 DNA reads as TGTGCCAGCAGCTTAGGTTTCAAGGCTATAGCCTACAATGAGCAGTTCTTC. Its protein product is CASSLGFKAIAYNEQFF.

The chain employs TRBV10-2 and TRBJ1-1; D gene unclear. The ends were cut back, 4 bases at V and 7 bases at J, with 4 bases in the middle. The CDR3 spans 10 residues. The germline CDR1 and CDR2 sequences are WSHSY and SAAADI. For the CDR3, the DNA is TGCGCCAGCAGTGGGGATGAAGCTTTCTTT. Translating it yields CASSGDEAFF.

The rearrangement joins TRBV24-1 to TRBJ2-3, with a possible D match to TRBD2 (6 bases). The CDR3 is 15 residues long. V lost 3 bases to trimming and J lost 3 bases, with 12 bases between them. Per the germline V gene, CDR1 is KGHDR and CDR2 is SFDVKD. The CDR3 bases are TGTGCCACCAGTGATCTCGGAGGGGTTACAGATACGCAGTATTTT. Translation gives CATSDLGGVTDTQYF.

The gene calls are TRBV11-3 and TRBJ2-1; D ambiguous. The V gene's germline CDR1 is SGHNT and CDR2 YENEEA. The V end lost 10 bases, the J end lost 9 bases, and 7 bases lay between the germline ends. This CDR3 region has 9 residues. CDR3 sequence: CAIKGEQFF. Here the CDR3 DNA reads TGTGCCATCAAGGGTGAGCAGTTCTTC.

This clone was detected a few times. The chain uses TRBV3-1 (or the pseudogene TRBV3-2) and TRBJ1-2; possibly TRBD1 for D (6 bases). Germline CDR1 reads LGHDT; CDR2 reads YNNKEL (reference sequence). V was cut by 0 bases and J by 2 bases, with 7 bases left in between. The CDR3 contains 14 residues. The CDR3 here is CASSQEGGNYGYTF. For the CDR3, the DNA is TGTGCCAGCAGCCAAGAAGGGGGGAACTATGGCTACACCTTC.

The CDR3 sequence is CASSYSGPTYEQYF. Written as DNA, the CDR3 is TGTGCCAGCAGTTACTCGGGGCCGACCTACGAGCAGTACTTC. V gene TRBV6-5 combines with J gene TRBJ2-7; D may be TRBD1 (5 bases). From germline, CDR1 is MNHEY and CDR2 SVGAGI. The V end was cut by 0 bases, the J end by 2 bases, with 8 bases between. The CDR3 spans 14 residues.

J is TRBJ2-3 and V is TRBV5-1; D may be TRBD2 (6 bases). CDR1 is SGHRS and CDR2 is YFSETQ in the germline V gene. The CDR3 is 15 residues long. The germline V and J ends were trimmed by 0 bases and 1 base, with 9 bases remaining between them. For the CDR3, the DNA is TGCGCCAGCAGCTTGGATGTAGCGGGCACAGATACGCAGTATTTT. As protein: CASSLDVAGTDTQYF.

This clone showed up just a few times. Other DNA sequences of this sample code for an identical CDR3. V and J are TRBV7-3 and TRBJ1-6; D gene unclear. The germline gives CDR1 SGHTA, CDR2 FQGTGA. The CDR3 has 13 residues. V lost 5 bases and J lost 10, with 12 bases in between. CDR3 protein: CASSLARNSPLHF. CDR3 DNA sequence: TGTGCCAGCAGCCTAGCCCGAAACTCACCCCTCCACTTT.

This sequence joins TRBV2 and TRBJ1-3; tentative D call: TRBD1 (5 bases). V lost 2 bases, J lost 2 bases, and 10 bases lay in between. CDR3 length equals 15 residues. CDR1 is SNHLY, CDR2 FYNNEI, per germline. The CDR3 region is CASSESGGTGNTIYF. In DNA, the CDR3 is TGTGCCAGCAGTGAATCGGGGGGGACTGGAAACACCATATATTTT.

CDR3 sequence: CASVDRDTDTQYF. The CDR3 DNA follows: TGTGCCAGCGTGGACAGGGACACAGATACGCAGTATTTT. The rearrangement joins TRBV5-4 to TRBJ2-3; 8 bases fit TRBD1. V lost 7 bases and J lost 2; bases outside the gene matches: 3. The CDR3 runs 13 residues. The germline V gene has CDR1 SGHNT and CDR2 YYREEE (reference sequence).

This sequence joins TRBV30 and TRBJ2-3; D gene unclear. Trimming removed 4 bases at V and 3 bases at J, with 14 bases between. The CDR3 is made up of 14 amino acids. From germline, CDR1 is GTSNPN and CDR2 SVGIG (reference sequence). In DNA form, the CDR3 reads TGTGCCTGGATGAGAGACCTTGGGACAGATACGCAGTATTTT. Translation: CAWMRDLGTDTQYF.

Only a few counts were recorded for this clone. The chain employs TRBV7-9 and TRBJ2-7; no definite D call. The CDR3 length is 14 residues. V lost 1 base to trimming and J lost 5 bases, with 12 bases between them. The germline CDR1 and CDR2 sequences are SEHNR and FQNEAQ (reference sequence). The CDR3, as DNA: TGTGCCAGCAGCTTAGGGCCGGGCCCCGACGAGCAGTACTTC. It specifies CASSLGPGPDEQYF. The whole variable domain, remainder taken from reference TRBV7-9 and TRBJ2-7, is DTGVSQNPRHKITKRGQNVTFRCDPISEHNRLYWYRQTLGQGPEFLTYFQNEAQLEKSRLLSDRFSAERPKGSFSTLEIQRTEQGDSAMYLCASSLGPGPDEQYFGPGTRLTVT.

This chain joins TRBV28 and TRBJ1-5; the D is unclear. CDR3 size: 14 residues. V was pared by 3 bases and J by 3 bases, with 9 bases between. Germline assignment: CDR1 MDHEN and CDR2 SYDVKM. The CDR3 region is CASSLMQTNQPQHF. For the CDR3, the DNA is TGTGCCAGCAGTTTGATGCAGACCAATCAGCCCCAGCATTTT.

This clone was seen just once. This rearrangement joins TRBV5-4 to TRBJ2-7; D may correspond to TRBD1 or TRBD2 (5 bases each). The CDR3 covers 15 residues. Germline lookup yields CDR1 SGHNT and CDR2 YYREEE (reference sequence). V lost 6 bases and J 2 bases, leaving 18 bases between the germline ends. CDR3 protein: CASTLGRERTYEQYF. The CDR3 DNA follows: TGTGCCAGCACTTTGGGCAGGGAGAGAACCTACGAGCAGTACTTC.

The genes are TRBV6-5 and TRBJ1-5; no clear D. There are 13 residues in the CDR3. The ends were cut back, 0 bases at V and 7 bases at J, with 7 bases in the middle. Per the germline V gene, CDR1 is MNHEY and CDR2 is SVGAGI. The CDR3 DNA reads TGTGCCAGCAGTTACTCGATCACCCAGCCCCAGCATTTT. As protein: CASSYSITQPQHF.

The V and J genes are TRBV29-1 and TRBJ1-2, with D uncertain. This CDR3 is built from 10 residues. Germline CDR1 reads SQVTM; CDR2 reads ANQGSEA. The V and J ends lost 1 base and 6 bases respectively, with 3 bases between them. Here the CDR3 reads CSVEGDGYTF. CDR3 DNA: TGCAGCGTTGAAGGGGATGGCTACACCTTC.